A selection of T cell receptor beta chains follows, all from one sample in a study of T cells after yellow fever vaccination. TCRdb re-derived calls from the 5' RACE reads in MiXCR, one entry per CDR3 protein. The table records hundreds of thousands of distinct CDR3 sequences, 8.7% of them present only once. Material: PBMCs, obtained on the day of the first yellow fever vaccination. These receptors all stem from a man in his late teens or twenties who received the YFV17D yellow fever vaccine. CDR3s include the opening cysteine and the closing phenylalanine or tryptophan. A D gene is named only where the DNA matches it firmly. Rows may omit the clone size; those that give it use once, few, many or a size class.

TRBV7-7	TRBD2	many	TRBJ2-1	CASRPAGGGLNEQFF	TGTGCTAGCAGACCCGCCGGGGGGGGCCTCAATGAGCAGTTCTTC
TRBV20-1	.	few	TRBJ2-7	CSALGTVSSYEQYF	TGCAGTGCCCTCGGGACCGTGAGCTCCTACGAGCAGTACTTC
TRBV12-3/TRBV12-4	TRBD2	.	TRBJ2-3	CASSPGGSGGTDTEYF	TGTGCCAGCAGTCCCGGGGGTAGCGGGGGAACAGATACGGAGTATTTT
TRBV20-1	.	.	TRBJ2-3	CSARAWDHTYTDTQYF	TGCAGTGCTAGGGCCTGGGACCACACTTACACAGATACGCAGTATTTT
TRBV5-6	.	many	TRBJ2-5	CASSPYKGTQYF	TGTGCCAGCAGCCCTTATAAGGGGACCCAGTACTTC
TRBV12-3/TRBV12-4	.	.	TRBJ2-1	CASSLSYLGSYNEQFF	TGTGCCAGCAGTTTATCGTACCTTGGCTCCTACAATGAGCAGTTCTTC
TRBV7-2	.	few	TRBJ2-1	CASSHYRVNEQFF	TGTGCCAGCAGCCACTACAGGGTTAATGAGCAGTTCTTC
TRBV6-2/TRBV6-3	.	.	TRBJ2-3	CASGYSPYGDGGTDTQYF	TGTGCCAGCGGTTACTCGCCATACGGGGACGGTGGCACAGATACGCAGTATTTT
TRBV12-3/TRBV12-4	.	.	TRBJ2-3	CASSLPSGRGGSDTQYF	TGTGCCAGCAGTTTACCATCCGGGCGGGGTGGGTCAGATACGCAGTATTTT
TRBV12-3/TRBV12-4	.	many	TRBJ2-3	CASSSLLRGGTDTQYF	TGTGCCAGCAGCTCCCTCCTCCGGGGTGGCACAGATACGCAGTATTTT
TRBV30	.	few	TRBJ2-7	CAWSQEVEGEYEQYF	TGTGCCTGGAGTCAAGAGGTGGAGGGCGAGTACGAGCAGTACTTC
TRBV7-2	.	.	TRBJ1-5	CASSSNMGQPQHF	TGTGCCAGCAGCTCAAACATGGGGCAGCCCCAGCATTTT
TRBV6-1	TRBD1	.	TRBJ2-7	CASSGNDRVLGEQYF	TGTGCCAGCAGTGGGAACGACAGGGTTCTCGGTGAGCAGTACTTC
TRBV7-6	.	few	TRBJ1-6	CASSLEPSSGNNSPLHF	TGTGCCAGCAGCTTGGAGCCGAGCTCGGGCAATAATTCACCCCTCCACTTT
TRBV2	.	few	TRBJ2-5	CASIGGGETQYF	TGTGCCAGCATCGGGGGAGGCGAGACCCAGTACTTC
TRBV5-4	.	many	TRBJ2-2	CASSLAGTPPGELFF	TGTGCCAGCAGCTTGGCCGGGACCCCCCCCGGGGAGCTGTTTTTT
TRBV18	.	few	TRBJ1-1	CASSPLTGLNTEAFF	TGTGCCAGCTCACCACTGACAGGTCTGAACACTGAAGCTTTCTTT
TRBV5-5	.	.	TRBJ1-4	CASSLAEKLFF	TGTGCCAGCAGCTTAGCTGAAAAACTGTTTTTT
TRBV11-2	.	many	TRBJ1-1	CASSFGVGGISTEAFF	TGTGCCAGCAGCTTCGGGGTTGGGGGCATTAGCACTGAAGCTTTCTTT
TRBV10-3	TRBD1	few	TRBJ2-1	CAISDGTGKGEQFF	TGTGCCATCAGTGATGGGACAGGGAAAGGTGAGCAGTTCTTC
TRBV5-1	.	.	TRBJ2-6	CASSSQGEGANVLTF	TGCGCCAGCAGCTCTCAGGGTGAGGGGGCCAACGTCCTGACTTTC
TRBV12-3/TRBV12-4	TRBD2	few	TRBJ2-1	CASTLLAGIGQFF	TGTGCCAGCACCCTCCTAGCGGGGATAGGGCAGTTCTTC
TRBV7-2	TRBD2	few	TRBJ2-1	CASSLGGLANNEQFF	TGTGCCAGCAGCTTAGGGGGACTAGCCAACAATGAGCAGTTCTTC
TRBV7-6	TRBD1	.	TRBJ1-2	CASSLLGQGPDGYTF	TGTGCCAGCAGCTTATTGGGACAGGGCCCCGATGGCTACACCTTC
TRBV13	.	many	TRBJ1-4	CASRSRGEDEKLFF	TGTGCCAGCAGGTCGCGGGGGGAGGATGAAAAACTGTTTTTT
TRBV4-1	.	few	TRBJ2-5	CASSHWEAPETQYF	TGCGCCAGCAGCCATTGGGAGGCCCCAGAGACCCAGTACTTC
TRBV9	.	few	TRBJ1-6	CASSETVDSPLHF	TGTGCCAGCAGCGAAACTGTGGATTCACCCCTCCACTTT
TRBV4-3	.	.	TRBJ1-3	CASSQERGTSGNTIYF	TGCGCCAGCAGCCAAGAGAGGGGGACCTCTGGAAACACCATATATTTT
TRBV19	.	few	TRBJ1-5	CASSTDGTNQPQHF	TGTGCCAGTAGTACGGACGGAACTAATCAGCCCCAGCATTTT
TRBV18	.	few	TRBJ2-1	CASSPSISADGPNEQFF	TGTGCCAGCTCACCAAGTATCTCGGCAGACGGGCCCAATGAGCAGTTCTTC
TRBV20-1	.	many	TRBJ1-5	CSASSGDQPQHF	TGCAGTGCTAGTTCCGGAGATCAGCCCCAGCATTTT